Each of the 31 T cell receptor beta chains below was sequenced from the same sample in a study of blood T cell repertoires in COVID-19. Here immunoSEQ multiplex PCR was the method, and the copy in TCRdb shows in-frame clones only, minus some. The table has 250,000 or so clones, 88% seen once; the top ten hold 0.8%. The sequencing input was peripheral blood. These receptors were taken from a woman aged 25 to 39 with acute or convalescent COVID-19.

On this clone itself: The identical CDR3 is also encoded by other nucleotide sequences in the sample. This chain joins TRBV4-2 and TRBJ2-3; 7 bases match TRBD2. The V and J ends lost 3 bases and 0 bases, in that order; junction bases with no gene match: 3. Germline CDR1 reads LGHNA; CDR2 reads YNFKEQ. CDR3 size: 15 residues. Here the CDR3 DNA reads TGTGCCAGCAGCCAGCTAGCGGCTAGCACAGATACGCAGTATTTT. Translation gives CASSQLAASTDTQYF.

In its sample, this clone was seen a few times. The gene calls are TRBV15 and TRBJ2-1; tentative D call: TRBD1 (5 bases). CDR3 length: 15 amino acids. With 7 bases removed from V and 6 bases from J, the gap between germline ends came to 19 bases. Per germline, CDR1 LNHNV and CDR2 YYDKDF (reference sequence). CDR3 region: CATNTQVGFGNEQFF. CDR3 in DNA: TGTGCCACCAACACACAGGTGGGTTTTGGCAATGAGCAGTTCTTC.

V usage is TRBV10-3 and J usage is TRBJ1-2; 9 bases line up with TRBD1. The CDR3 is 13 amino acids. Per the germline V gene, CDR1 is ENHRY and CDR2 is SYGVKD. With 2 bases clipped from V and 10 bases from J, the junction kept 5 bases outside the gene matches. The CDR3 DNA sequence: TGTGCCATCAGTGAGGCGGGACAGGGAGACTACACCTTC. Protein sequence: CAISEAGQGDYTF.

This CDR3 reads CASSLVQDTQYF. For the CDR3, the DNA is TGTGCCAGCAGCTTAGTACAAGATACGCAGTATTTT. The J gene is TRBJ2-3, the V gene TRBV7-9; the D is unclear. In germline, CDR1 is SEHNR, CDR2 FQNEAQ (reference sequence). Trimming left V 1 base short and J 5 bases short, with 4 bases between. The CDR3 length is 12 residues.

Only one count was recorded for this clone. This chain links TRBV15 with TRBJ1-1; tentative D call: TRBD1 (5 bases). Germline CDR1 LNHNV, CDR2 YYDKDF (reference sequence). V gave up 9 bases and J gave up 3 bases, with 14 bases separating them. The CDR3 sequence is 13 residues long. CDR3 region: CATGGREDTEAFF. Here the CDR3 DNA reads TGTGCCACAGGCGGCAGGGAAGACACTGAAGCTTTCTTT.

This clone has a handful of counts. The V and J genes are TRBV5-4 and TRBJ2-7; D gene uncertain. Germline CDR1 SGHNT, CDR2 YYREEE (reference sequence). CDR3 length: 13 amino acids. V lost 0 bases, J lost 6 bases, and 10 bases lay in between. CDR3 sequence reads: CASSLESVSEQYF. The CDR3 region has the DNA TGTGCCAGCAGCTTGGAATCGGTCTCCGAGCAGTACTTC.

The chain combines TRBV5-6 with TRBJ2-3; TRBD2 matches at 8 bases. This CDR3 is 17 amino acids long. Trimming cost V 4 bases and J 1 base; bases outside gene matches: 11. CDR1 SGHDT and CDR2 YYEEEE come from the germline V gene. The CDR3 sequence is CASSPTLSGSRTDTQYF. The CDR3 DNA reads TGTGCCAGCAGCCCAACACTAAGCGGGAGTCGCACAGATACGCAGTATTTT.

The table lists this clone with a few counts. This sequence joins TRBV7-2 and TRBJ2-7, with D perhaps TRBD2 (5 bases). Germline CDR1 is SGHTA and CDR2 is FQGNSA. V gave up 1 base and J gave up 1 base, with 14 bases separating them. This CDR3 comprises 16 residues. CDR3 bases: TGTGCCAGCAGCTTAGTGGCTAGCCAACCGTCCTACGAGCAGTACTTC. Its translation: CASSLVASQPSYEQYF.

V and J are TRBV6-5 and TRBJ1-4; no clear D gene. The V end lost 2 bases, the J end lost 8 bases, and 12 bases lay between the germline ends. Germline CDR1 MNHEY, CDR2 SVGAGI. This CDR3 contains 14 residues. This chain's CDR3 is CASSYRGFGEKLFF. Here the CDR3 DNA reads TGTGCCAGCAGTTACCGAGGGTTTGGGGAAAAACTGTTTTTT.

The chain combines TRBV6-6 with TRBJ1-3, with D hard to call. The CDR3 has 12 residues. With 7 bases removed from V and 7 bases from J, the gap between germline ends came to 11 bases. Germline V lookup: CDR1 MNHNY, CDR2 SVGAGI (reference sequence). The CDR3 sequence is CASTAAGNTIYF. DNA for the CDR3: TGTGCCAGCACCGCGGCGGGGAACACCATATATTTT.

The genes are TRBV14 and TRBJ1-1; D ambiguous. CDR3 length: 13 amino acids. Trimming left V 1 base short and J 7 bases short, with 10 bases between. Per germline, CDR1 SGHDN and CDR2 FVKESK. CDR3 in amino acids: CASSQGLHSEAFF. The DNA for the CDR3 is TGTGCCAGCAGCCAAGGCCTCCACAGTGAAGCTTTCTTT.

The chain recombines TRBV19 with TRBJ1-5; D uncertain. Trimming took 3 bases from V and 0 from J, leaving 9 bases between them. The CDR3 is 15 amino acids. CDR1 is LNHDA, CDR2 SQIVND, per germline (reference sequence). The CDR3 sequence is CASSIGQTSNQPQHF. CDR3 nucleotides: TGTGCCAGTAGTATTGGGCAGACTAGCAATCAGCCCCAGCATTTT.

The J gene is TRBJ2-1, the V gene TRBV30, with D possibly TRBD2 on 6 matching bases. V was shortened by 2 bases and J by 3 bases, with 14 bases between the two germline ends. Per the germline V gene, CDR1 is GTSNPN and CDR2 is SVGIG (reference sequence). The CDR3 spans 15 residues. The CDR3 sequence is CAWSRDSTNYNEQFF. The CDR3 nucleotides are TGTGCCTGGAGTAGGGACTCTACAAACTACAATGAGCAGTTCTTC. Full variable domain (remainder filled in from reference TRBV30 and TRBJ2-1): SQTIHQWPATLVQPVGSPLSLECTVEGTSNPNLYWYRQAAGRGLQLLFYSVGIGQISSEVPQNLSASRPQDRQFILSSKKLLLSDSGFYLCAWSRDSTNYNEQFFGPGTRLTVL.

The DNA of the CDR3 is TGTGCCAGCAGCCTTCGGCGGGAGGGCACGCAGTATTTT. Translation: CASSLRREGTQYF. The chain joins TRBV7-6 to TRBJ2-3; 9 bases map to TRBD2. J was trimmed by 9 bases and V by 5 bases; bases with no gene match: 6. CDR3 length: 13 amino acids. CDR1 is SGHVS, CDR2 FNYEAQ, per germline.

A single count supports this clone. The chain uses TRBV4-1 and TRBJ1-2; no clear D gene. The germline V gene has CDR1 MGHRA and CDR2 YSYEKL. The germline V and J ends were trimmed by 8 bases and 3 bases, with 7 bases remaining between them. This CDR3 is 11 amino acids long. The DNA of the CDR3 is TGCGCCAGCCGGGAACACTATGGCTACACCTTC. This codes for CASREHYGYTF.

The V gene is TRBV6-2 or TRBV6-3, the J gene TRBJ2-5; D is unresolved. CDR3 length: 13 amino acids. The V end was cut by 2 bases, the J end by 1 base, with 5 bases between. Per the germline V gene, CDR1 is MNHEY and CDR2 is SVGEGT. CDR3 in DNA: TGTGCCAGCAGTTACGGCCTCCAAGAGACCCAGTACTTC. The encoded protein is CASSYGLQETQYF.

V is TRBV29-1 and J is TRBJ1-3, with 8 nucleotides matching TRBD1. Germline V gene lookup returns CDR1 SQVTM and CDR2 ANQGSEA. Trimming at V came to 4 bases and at J to 0 bases, leaving 11 bases not matched to a gene. The CDR3 spans 17 residues. CDR3 DNA sequence: TGCAGCGTTGCTGTAATCCGGACAGGGAACTCTGGAAACACCATATATTTT. Translated: CSVAVIRTGNSGNTIYF. The variable domain in full, with the rest retrieved from reference TRBV29-1 and TRBJ1-3, is SAVISQKPSRDICQRGTSLTIQCQVDSQVTMMFWYRQQPGQSLTLIATANQGSEATYESGFVIDKFPISRPNLTFSTLTVSNMSPEDSSIYLCSVAVIRTGNSGNTIYFGEGSWLTVV.

The chain recombines TRBV30 with TRBJ1-5; a possible D gene is TRBD1 (6 bases). CDR1 GTSNPN and CDR2 SVGIG come from the germline V gene (reference sequence). V shed 3 bases and J shed 0 bases, with 12 bases lying between them. The CDR3 totals 15 residues. CDR3: CAWSGTGSSNQPQHF. In nucleotides, the CDR3 is TGTGCCTGGAGCGGAACAGGGAGTAGCAATCAGCCCCAGCATTTT. Drawing the rest from reference TRBV30 and TRBJ1-5, the complete variable domain is SQTIHQWPATLVQPVGSPLSLECTVEGTSNPNLYWYRQAAGRGLQLLFYSVGIGQISSEVPQNLSASRPQDRQFILSSKKLLLSDSGFYLCAWSGTGSSNQPQHFGDGTRLSIL.

The CDR3 coding sequence is TGCGCCAGCAGCCAAGATCGGGGAGAGAGGTGGCCCCAGCATTTT. It codes for CASSQDRGERWPQHF. V and J are TRBV4-3 and TRBJ1-5; D gene unclear. Looked up from germline, CDR1 is LGHNA and CDR2 is YSLEER. The germline V and J ends were trimmed by 0 bases and 9 bases, with 15 bases remaining between them. This CDR3 spans 15 amino acids.

This chain connects TRBV24-1 to TRBJ2-2; a possible D gene is TRBD1 (6 bases). V lost 5 bases and J lost 1, with 7 bases in between. CDR3 length equals 14 residues. In germline, CDR1 is KGHDR, CDR2 SFDVKD. This chain's CDR3 is CATSGDMNTGELFF. The CDR3 DNA reads as TGTGCCACCAGTGGGGACATGAACACCGGGGAGCTGTTTTTT.

J is TRBJ2-7 and V is TRBV27; 8 bases are shared with TRBD2. Germline V lookup: CDR1 MNHEY, CDR2 SMNVEV (reference sequence). The length of the CDR3 is 17 residues. The V gene end was trimmed by 5 bases and the J gene end by 5 bases; junction bases not matched to a gene: 17. CDR3 protein: CASSPMGPTGTRNEQYF. The CDR3 DNA follows: TGTGCCAGCAGTCCCATGGGCCCAACCGGGACTAGAAACGAGCAGTACTTC.

A remark on this clone: Other DNA sequences within the sample encode an identical CDR3. The rearrangement links TRBV2 to TRBJ1-6, with 8 bases fitting TRBD1. This CDR3 is 14 amino acids long. V shed 6 bases, J shed 8 bases, and the junction held 6 bases outside the gene matches. Looked up from germline, CDR1 is SNHLY and CDR2 is FYNNEI. CDR3 region: CASSPDRVDSPLHF. CDR3 coding DNA: TGTGCCAGCAGCCCGGACAGGGTTGATTCACCCCTCCACTTT.

As to this clone: Relative to the germline gene, one junction end is altered; a read error may explain this. The chain links TRBV7-9 to TRBJ2-1; 7 bases fit TRBD2. The CDR3 runs 18 residues. Per germline, CDR1 SEHNR and CDR2 FQNEAQ (reference sequence). The CDR3 region is CASSLAWAGDNSYNEQFF. In nucleotides, the CDR3 is TGTGCCAGCAGCCTAGCCTGGGCGGGAGACAACTCCTACAATGAGCAGTTCTTC.

The V gene is TRBV6-4, the J gene TRBJ2-7; D may be TRBD2 (5 bases). Germline CDR1 reads MRHNA; CDR2 reads SNTAGT. The CDR3 covers 15 residues. V lost 2 bases and J lost 4, with 15 bases in between. CDR3 in amino acids: CASSDPSSGIYEQYF. CDR3 nucleotides: TGTGCCAGCAGTGACCCCTCCAGCGGTATTTACGAGCAGTACTTC.

The gene calls are TRBV25-1 and TRBJ1-1; D is uncertain. The CDR3 totals 15 residues. Trimming removed 1 base at V and 0 bases at J, with 9 bases between. In germline, CDR1 is MGHDK, CDR2 SYGVNS. For the CDR3, the DNA is TGTGCCAGCAGTGAATTTTGGCAAATGAACACTGAAGCTTTCTTT. Translating gives CASSEFWQMNTEAFF.

The chain links TRBV15 to TRBJ1-5; D possibly corresponds to TRBD1 (5 bases). Germline CDR1 is LNHNV and CDR2 is YYDKDF (reference sequence). The CDR3 spans 17 residues. Trimming pared 0 bases from V and 6 bases from J, leaving 18 bases between. CDR3 in amino acids: CATSREFAGGPTQPQHF. The CDR3 nucleotides are TGTGCCACCAGCAGAGAATTCGCGGGGGGTCCTACTCAGCCCCAGCATTTT.

The chain carries TRBV5-8 and TRBJ2-4, with D unclear. Per germline, CDR1 SGHTS and CDR2 YDEGEE. Trimming removed 0 bases from V and 0 bases from J, with 4 bases in between. This CDR3 is built from 14 residues. CDR3 loop: CASSLGLAKNIQYF. In DNA form, the CDR3 reads TGTGCCAGCAGCTTGGGACTAGCCAAAAACATTCAGTACTTC.

The chain recombines TRBV9 with TRBJ2-1; tentative D call: TRBD1 (6 bases). Germline V gives CDR1 SGDLS, CDR2 YYNGEE. Trimming pared 4 bases from V and 5 bases from J, leaving 10 bases between. This CDR3 contains 13 residues. The CDR3 DNA follows: TGTGCCAGCAGCTCAAGACAGGACAATGAGCAGTTCTTC. It is translated as CASSSRQDNEQFF. Variable domain in full (rest from reference TRBV9 and TRBJ2-1): DSGVTQTPKHLITATGQRVTLRCSPRSGDLSVYWYQQSLDQGLQFLIQYYNGEERAKGNILERFSAQQFPDLHSELNLSSLELGDSALYFCASSSRQDNEQFFGPGTRLTVL.

The J gene is TRBJ2-6, the V gene TRBV18, with 9 bases fitting TRBD2. The CDR3 is 18 residues long. Germline assignment: CDR1 KGHSH and CDR2 LQKENI. The ends lost 2 bases at V and 0 bases at J; junction bases unmatched: 5. The CDR3, as DNA: TGTGCCAGCTCACCAAACAGCGGGAGGCGCTCTGGGGCCAACGTCCTGACTTTC. The encoded protein is CASSPNSGRRSGANVLTF.

This chain links TRBV14 with TRBJ1-3; D ambiguous. V shed 1 base and J shed 0 bases, with 10 bases lying between them. The CDR3 consists of 16 residues. The V gene's germline CDR1 is SGHDN and CDR2 FVKESK. This CDR3 reads CASSQAGQISGNTIYF. The DNA of the CDR3 is TGTGCCAGCAGCCAAGCAGGTCAGATCTCTGGAAACACCATATATTTT.

For the CDR3, the DNA is TGCGCCAGCAGCTTCGGGCTAGCGGGAGATCACGAGCAGTACTTC. Its protein is CASSFGLAGDHEQYF. The V call is TRBV5-1, the J call TRBJ2-7, with 10 nucleotides matching TRBD2. The V segment lost 2 bases and the J segment 5 bases; nucleotides outside the gene matches: 7. Germline V gene sequence: CDR1 SGHRS, CDR2 YFSETQ. The CDR3 covers 15 residues.